The source of this T cell receptor (beta chain) is a study of regulatory T cells in long-lasting Graves disease. Study context: Less than 3 months of antithyroid drugs had been taken by newly diagnosed Graves' patients.

CDR1 and CDR2 from the germline V gene are SGHRS and YFSETQ. V was trimmed by 5 bases and J by 6 bases, leaving 24 bases between them. CDR3 length: 16 amino acids. The TCR beta library used iRepertoire HTBI primers with Arm-PCR amplification of CDR3. TCRdb recomputed calls from the multiplex PCR reads with MiXCR, one row per CDR3 protein. The data hold over 350,000 distinct CDR3 sequences, with around 13% observed a single time. Study-level results: Thyroid tissue was not sampled; only peripheral blood was. Patients whose Graves' disease persisted exhibited lower TCR diversity than those newly diagnosed.

This clonotype was observed many times. Its matching antigen is unknown. Described time point: newly diagnosed GD, antithyroid drugs for less than 3 months. The TCR library was made from RNA that had been extracted from PBMCs in TRIzol. These data were also reused for a study on T cells in Graves' hyperthyroidism and ophthalmopathy.

The TCR was taken from a woman aged 45-65 years with Graves disease. The chain joins TRBV5-1 to TRBJ2-7, with D possibly being TRBD2 (5 bases). The sample consisted of peripheral blood mononuclear cells (PBMCs), taken at new diagnosis, from a patient treated with antithyroid drugs. The CDR3 loop is CASRYDVTGNRGEQYF. The CDR3 nucleotides are TGCGCCAGCAGGTATGACGTGACGGGCAATCGGGGCGAGCAGTACTTC.